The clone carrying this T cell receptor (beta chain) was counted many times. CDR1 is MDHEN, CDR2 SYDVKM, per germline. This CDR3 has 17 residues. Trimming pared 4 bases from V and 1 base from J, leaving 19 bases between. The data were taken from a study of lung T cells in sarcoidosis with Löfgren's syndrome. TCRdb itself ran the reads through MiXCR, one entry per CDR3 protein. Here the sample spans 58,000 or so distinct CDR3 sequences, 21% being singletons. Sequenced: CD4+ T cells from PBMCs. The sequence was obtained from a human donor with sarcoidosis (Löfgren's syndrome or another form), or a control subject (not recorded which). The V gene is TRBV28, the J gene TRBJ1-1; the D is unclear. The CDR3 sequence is CASSSPTSRAGNTEAFF. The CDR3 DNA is TGTGCCAGCAGTTCCCCAACCTCTCGGGCGGGGAACACTGAAGCTTTCTTT.